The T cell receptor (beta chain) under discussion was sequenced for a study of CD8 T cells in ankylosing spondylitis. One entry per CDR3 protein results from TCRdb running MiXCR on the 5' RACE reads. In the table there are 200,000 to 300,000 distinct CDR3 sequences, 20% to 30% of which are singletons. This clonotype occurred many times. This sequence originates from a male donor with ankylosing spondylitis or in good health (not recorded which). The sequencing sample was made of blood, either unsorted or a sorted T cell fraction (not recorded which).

Here the CDR3 reads CSVIRQGDYGYTF. Here the CDR3 DNA reads TGCAGCGTCATCAGACAGGGGGACTATGGCTACACCTTC. The chain links TRBV29-1 to TRBJ1-2, with 9 positions matching TRBD1. CDR1 is SQVTM and CDR2 is ANQGSEA in the germline V gene. The J segment lost 3 bases and the V segment lost 6 bases, leaving 5 bases of the junction unmatched. This CDR3 spans 13 amino acids.